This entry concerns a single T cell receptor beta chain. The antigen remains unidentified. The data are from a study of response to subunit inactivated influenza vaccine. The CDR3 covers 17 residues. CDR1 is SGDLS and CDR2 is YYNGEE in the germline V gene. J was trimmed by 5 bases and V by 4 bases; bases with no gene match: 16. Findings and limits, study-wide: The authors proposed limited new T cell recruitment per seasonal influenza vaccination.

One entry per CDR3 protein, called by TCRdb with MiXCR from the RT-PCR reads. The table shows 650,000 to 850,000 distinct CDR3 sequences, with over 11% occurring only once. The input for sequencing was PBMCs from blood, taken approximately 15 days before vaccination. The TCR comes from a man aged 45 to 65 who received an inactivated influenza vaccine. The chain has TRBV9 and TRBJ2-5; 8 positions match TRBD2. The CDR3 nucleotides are TGTGCCAGCAGCCCGAGTTCGGTCGGGAGGGCGTTGGAGACCCAGTACTTC. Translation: CASSPSSVGRALETQYF.